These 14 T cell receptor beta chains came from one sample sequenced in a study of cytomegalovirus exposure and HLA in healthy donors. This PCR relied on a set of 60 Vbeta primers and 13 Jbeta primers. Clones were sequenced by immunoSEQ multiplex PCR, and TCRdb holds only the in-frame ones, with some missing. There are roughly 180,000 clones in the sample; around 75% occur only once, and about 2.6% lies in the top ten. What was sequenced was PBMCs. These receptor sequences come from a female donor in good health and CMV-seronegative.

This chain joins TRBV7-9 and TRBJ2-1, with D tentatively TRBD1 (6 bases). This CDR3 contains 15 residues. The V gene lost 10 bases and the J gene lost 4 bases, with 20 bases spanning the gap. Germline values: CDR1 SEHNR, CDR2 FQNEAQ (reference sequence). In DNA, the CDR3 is TGTGCCACAAACGACCCCGGGACATTTTACAATGAGCAGTTCTTC. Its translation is CATNDPGTFYNEQFF.

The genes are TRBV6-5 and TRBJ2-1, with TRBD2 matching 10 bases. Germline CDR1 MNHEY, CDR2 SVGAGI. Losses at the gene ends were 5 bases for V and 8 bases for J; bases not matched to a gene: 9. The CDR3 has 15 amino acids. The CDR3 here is CASSLSGGALYEQFF. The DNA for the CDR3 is TGTGCCAGCAGTCTCAGCGGGGGGGCCCTTTATGAGCAGTTCTTC.

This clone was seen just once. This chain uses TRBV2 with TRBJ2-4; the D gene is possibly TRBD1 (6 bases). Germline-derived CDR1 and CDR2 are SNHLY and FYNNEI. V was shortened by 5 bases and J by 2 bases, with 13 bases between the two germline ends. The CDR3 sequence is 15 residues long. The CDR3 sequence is CASSFDRPTKNIQYF. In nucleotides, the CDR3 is TGTGCCAGCAGTTTCGACAGGCCAACCAAAAACATTCAGTACTTC. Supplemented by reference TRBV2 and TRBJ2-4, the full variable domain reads EPEVTQTPSHQVTQMGQEVILRCVPISNHLYFYWYRQILGQKVEFLVSFYNNEISEKSEIFDDQFSVERPDGSNFTLKIRSTKLEDSAMYFCASSFDRPTKNIQYFGAGTRLSVL.

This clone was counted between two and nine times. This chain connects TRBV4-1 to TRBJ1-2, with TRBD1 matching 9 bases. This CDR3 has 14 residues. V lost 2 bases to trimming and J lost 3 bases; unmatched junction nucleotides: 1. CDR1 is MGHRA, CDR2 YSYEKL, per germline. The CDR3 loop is CASSQRQGDYGYTF. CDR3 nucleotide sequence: TGCGCCAGCAGCCAAAGACAGGGGGACTATGGCTACACCTTC.

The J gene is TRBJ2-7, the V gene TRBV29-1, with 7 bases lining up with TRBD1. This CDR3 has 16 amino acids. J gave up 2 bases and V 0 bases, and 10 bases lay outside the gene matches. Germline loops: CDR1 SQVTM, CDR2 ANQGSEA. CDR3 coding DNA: TGCAGCGTTGAAGATACCCGGACAGGAAAGGCCTACGAGCAGTACTTC. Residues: CSVEDTRTGKAYEQYF.

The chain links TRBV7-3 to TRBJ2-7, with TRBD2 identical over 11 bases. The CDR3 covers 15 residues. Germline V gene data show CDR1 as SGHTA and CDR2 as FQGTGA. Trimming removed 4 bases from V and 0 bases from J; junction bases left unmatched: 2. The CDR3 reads CASSYSGRGSYEQYF. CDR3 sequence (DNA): TGTGCCAGCAGCTATAGCGGGAGGGGCTCCTACGAGCAGTACTTC.

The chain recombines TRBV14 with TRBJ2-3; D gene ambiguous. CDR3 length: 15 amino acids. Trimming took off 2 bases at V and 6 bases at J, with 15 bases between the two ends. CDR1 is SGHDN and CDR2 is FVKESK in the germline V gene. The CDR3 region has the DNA TGTGCCAGCAGCCAAACAATAGCCTCGTGGGATACGCAGTATTTT. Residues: CASSQTIASWDTQYF.

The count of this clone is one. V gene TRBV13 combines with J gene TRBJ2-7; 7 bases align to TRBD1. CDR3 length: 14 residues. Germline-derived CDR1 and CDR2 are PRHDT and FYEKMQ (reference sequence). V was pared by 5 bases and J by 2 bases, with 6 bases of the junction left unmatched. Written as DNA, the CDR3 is TGTGCCAGCAGCGCCGCCGGGACAGCCTACGAGCAGTACTTC. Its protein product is CASSAAGTAYEQYF. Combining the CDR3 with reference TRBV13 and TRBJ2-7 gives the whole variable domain AAGVIQSPRHLIKEKRETATLKCYPIPRHDTVYWYQQGPGQDPQFLISFYEKMQSDKGSIPDRFSAQQFSDYHSELNMSSLELGDSALYFCASSAAGTAYEQYFGPGTRLTVT.

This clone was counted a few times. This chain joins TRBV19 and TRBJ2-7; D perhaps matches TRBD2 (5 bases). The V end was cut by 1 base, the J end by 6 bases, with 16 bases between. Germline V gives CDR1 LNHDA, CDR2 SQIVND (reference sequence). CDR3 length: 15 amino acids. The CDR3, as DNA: TGTGCCAGTAGTATAGGGTTAGCGTTAAAGGGCGAGCAGTACTTC. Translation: CASSIGLALKGEQYF.

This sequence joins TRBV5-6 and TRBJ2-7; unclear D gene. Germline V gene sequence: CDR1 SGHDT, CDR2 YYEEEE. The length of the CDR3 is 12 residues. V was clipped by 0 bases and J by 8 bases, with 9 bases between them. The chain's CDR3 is CASSLGSPQQYF. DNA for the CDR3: TGTGCCAGCAGCTTGGGGAGCCCCCAGCAGTACTTC.

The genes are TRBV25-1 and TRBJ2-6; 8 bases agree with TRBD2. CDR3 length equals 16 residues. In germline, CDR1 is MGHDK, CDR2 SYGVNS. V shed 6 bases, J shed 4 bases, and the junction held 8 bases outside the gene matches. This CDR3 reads CASSQSGGLGANVLTF. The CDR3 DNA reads TGTGCCAGCAGCCAATCGGGGGGGCTCGGGGCCAACGTCCTGACTTTC.

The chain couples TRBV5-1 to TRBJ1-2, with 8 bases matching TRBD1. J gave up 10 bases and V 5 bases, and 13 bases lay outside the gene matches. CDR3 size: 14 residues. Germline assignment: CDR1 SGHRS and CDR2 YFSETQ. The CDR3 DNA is TGCGCCAGCAGGCCCCAGGGGGCACTCGTAGACTACACCTTC. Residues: CASRPQGALVDYTF.

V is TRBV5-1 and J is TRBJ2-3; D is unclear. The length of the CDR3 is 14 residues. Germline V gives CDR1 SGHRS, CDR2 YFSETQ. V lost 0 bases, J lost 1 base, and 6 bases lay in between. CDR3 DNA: TGCGCCAGCAGCTTGGAACTTCGCACAGATACGCAGTATTTT. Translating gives CASSLELRTDTQYF.

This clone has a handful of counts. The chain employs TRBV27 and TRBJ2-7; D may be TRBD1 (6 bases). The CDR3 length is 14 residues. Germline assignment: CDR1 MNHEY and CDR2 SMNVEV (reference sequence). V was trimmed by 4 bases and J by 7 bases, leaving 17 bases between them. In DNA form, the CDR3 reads TGTGCCAGCAGTTCCACCGGGACACTTTTTGAGCAGTACTTC. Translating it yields CASSSTGTLFEQYF.